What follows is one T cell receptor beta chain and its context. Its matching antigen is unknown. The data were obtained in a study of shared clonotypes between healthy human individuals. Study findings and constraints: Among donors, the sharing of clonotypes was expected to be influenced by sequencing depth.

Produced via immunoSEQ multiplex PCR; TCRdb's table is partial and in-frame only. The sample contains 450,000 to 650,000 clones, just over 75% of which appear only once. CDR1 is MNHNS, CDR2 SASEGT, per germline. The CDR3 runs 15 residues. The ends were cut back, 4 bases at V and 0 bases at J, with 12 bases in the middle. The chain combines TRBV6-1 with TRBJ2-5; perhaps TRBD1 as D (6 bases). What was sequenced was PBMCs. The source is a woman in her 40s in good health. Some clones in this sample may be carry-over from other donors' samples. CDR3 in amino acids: CASSGIGGHQETQYF. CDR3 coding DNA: TGTGCCAGCAGTGGCATTGGGGGCCACCAAGAGACCCAGTACTTC.